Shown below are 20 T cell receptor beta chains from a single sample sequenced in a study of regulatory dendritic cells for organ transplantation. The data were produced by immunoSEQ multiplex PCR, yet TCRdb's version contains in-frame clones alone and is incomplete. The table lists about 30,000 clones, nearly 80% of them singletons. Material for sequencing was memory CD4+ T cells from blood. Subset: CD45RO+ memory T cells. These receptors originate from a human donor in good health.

The CDR3 region has the DNA TGTGCCAGCAGTAACAGGGGCGGGACGGCTGAAGCTTTCTTT. This gives the protein CASSNRGGTAEAFF. The chain carries TRBV6-5 and TRBJ1-1; 7 positions match TRBD1. The length of the CDR3 is 14 residues. The junction had 9 bases not matched to a gene; V was cut back by 5 bases and J by 6 bases. Germline V lookup: CDR1 MNHEY, CDR2 SVGAGI.

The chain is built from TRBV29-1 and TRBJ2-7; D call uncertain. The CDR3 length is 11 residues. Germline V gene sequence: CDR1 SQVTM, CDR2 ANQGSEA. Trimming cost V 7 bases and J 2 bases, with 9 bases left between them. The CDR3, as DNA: TGCAGCGCGAAAACACCCTACGAGCAGTACTTC. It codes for CSAKTPYEQYF.

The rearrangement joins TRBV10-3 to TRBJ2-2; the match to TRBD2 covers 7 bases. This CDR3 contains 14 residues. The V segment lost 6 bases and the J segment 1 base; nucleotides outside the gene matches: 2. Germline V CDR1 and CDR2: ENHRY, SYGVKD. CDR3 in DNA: TGTGCCATCAGCTTAGCGGGGAACACCGGGGAGCTGTTTTTT. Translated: CAISLAGNTGELFF.

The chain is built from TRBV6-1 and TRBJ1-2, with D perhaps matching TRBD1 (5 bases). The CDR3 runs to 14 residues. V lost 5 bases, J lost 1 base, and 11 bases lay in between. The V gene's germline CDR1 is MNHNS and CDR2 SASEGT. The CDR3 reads CASSPGTGNYGYTF. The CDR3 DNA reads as TGTGCCAGCAGTCCCGGGACGGGTAACTATGGCTACACCTTC.

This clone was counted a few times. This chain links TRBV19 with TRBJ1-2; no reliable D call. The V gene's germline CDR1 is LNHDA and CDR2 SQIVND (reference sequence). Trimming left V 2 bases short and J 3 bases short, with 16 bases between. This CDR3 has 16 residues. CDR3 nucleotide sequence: TGTGCCAGTAGTATAATTTTCCAGCCGAAGCACTATGGCTACACCTTC. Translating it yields CASSIIFQPKHYGYTF.

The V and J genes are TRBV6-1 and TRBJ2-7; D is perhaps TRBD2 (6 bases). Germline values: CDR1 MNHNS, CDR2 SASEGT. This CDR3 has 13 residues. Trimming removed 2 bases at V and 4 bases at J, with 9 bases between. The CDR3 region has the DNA TGTGCCAGCAGTGAACCGGAGGGTTACGAGCAGTACTTC. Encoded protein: CASSEPEGYEQYF.

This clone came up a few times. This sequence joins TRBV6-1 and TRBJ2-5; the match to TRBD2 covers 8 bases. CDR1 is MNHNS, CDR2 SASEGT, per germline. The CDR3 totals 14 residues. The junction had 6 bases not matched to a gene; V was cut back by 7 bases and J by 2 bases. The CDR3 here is CASMAGGPQETQYF. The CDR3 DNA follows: TGTGCCAGCATGGCGGGGGGCCCTCAAGAGACCCAGTACTTC.

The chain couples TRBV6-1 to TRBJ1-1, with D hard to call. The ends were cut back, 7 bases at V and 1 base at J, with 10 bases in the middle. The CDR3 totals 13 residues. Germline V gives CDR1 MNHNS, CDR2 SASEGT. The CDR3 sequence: CASNPLQNTEAFF. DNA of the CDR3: TGTGCCAGCAACCCACTCCAGAACACTGAAGCTTTCTTT.

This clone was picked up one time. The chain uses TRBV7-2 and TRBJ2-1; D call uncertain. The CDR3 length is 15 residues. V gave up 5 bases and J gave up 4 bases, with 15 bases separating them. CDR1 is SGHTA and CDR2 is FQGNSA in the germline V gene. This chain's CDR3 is CASSAGSDLYNEQFF. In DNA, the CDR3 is TGTGCCAGCAGCGCAGGCTCCGACCTTTACAATGAGCAGTTCTTC.

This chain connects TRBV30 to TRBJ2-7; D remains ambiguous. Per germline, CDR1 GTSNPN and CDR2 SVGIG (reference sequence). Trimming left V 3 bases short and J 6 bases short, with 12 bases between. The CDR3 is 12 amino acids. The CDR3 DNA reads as TGTGCCTGGAGGGGATATCTGGGCGAGCAGTACTTC. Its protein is CAWRGYLGEQYF.

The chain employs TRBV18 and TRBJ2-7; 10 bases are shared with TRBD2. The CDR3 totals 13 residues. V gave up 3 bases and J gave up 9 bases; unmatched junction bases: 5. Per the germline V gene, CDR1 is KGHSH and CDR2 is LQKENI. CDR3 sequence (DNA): TGTGCCAGCTCACCCACTAGCGGGGAAAGGCAGTACTTC. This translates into CASSPTSGERQYF.

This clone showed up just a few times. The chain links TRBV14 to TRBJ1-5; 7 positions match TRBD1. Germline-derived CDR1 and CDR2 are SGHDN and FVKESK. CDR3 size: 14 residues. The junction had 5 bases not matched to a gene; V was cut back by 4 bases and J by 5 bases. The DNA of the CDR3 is TGTGCCAGCAGCCCGACAGGGCGGGATCAGCCCCAGCATTTT. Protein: CASSPTGRDQPQHF.

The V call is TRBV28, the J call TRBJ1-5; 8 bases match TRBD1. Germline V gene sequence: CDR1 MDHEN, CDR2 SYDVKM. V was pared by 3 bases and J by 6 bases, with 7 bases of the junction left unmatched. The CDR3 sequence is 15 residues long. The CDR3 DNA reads TGTGCCAGCAGTTTGGGGACAGGTATGTCTCAGCCCCAGCATTTT. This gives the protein CASSLGTGMSQPQHF.

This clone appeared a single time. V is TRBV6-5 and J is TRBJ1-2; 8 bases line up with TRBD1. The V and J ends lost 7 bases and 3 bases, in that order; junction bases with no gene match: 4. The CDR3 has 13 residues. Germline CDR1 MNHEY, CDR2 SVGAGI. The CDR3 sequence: CASTPTGDYGYTF. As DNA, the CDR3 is TGTGCCAGCACCCCGACAGGGGACTATGGCTACACCTTC.

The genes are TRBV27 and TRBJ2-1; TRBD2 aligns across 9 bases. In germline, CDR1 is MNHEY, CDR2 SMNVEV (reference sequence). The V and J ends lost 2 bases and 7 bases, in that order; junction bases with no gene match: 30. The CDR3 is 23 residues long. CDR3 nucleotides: TGTGCCAGCAGTTTACCGCGGGTGAGGCCAGGGTCAGGCGCGGGGGGGCCGGGGAATGAGCAGTTCTTC. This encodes CASSLPRVRPGSGAGGPGNEQFF.

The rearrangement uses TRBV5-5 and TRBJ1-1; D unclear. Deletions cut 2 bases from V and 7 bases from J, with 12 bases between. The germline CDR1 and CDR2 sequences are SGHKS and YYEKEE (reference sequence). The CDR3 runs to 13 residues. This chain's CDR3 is CASSFLAGSEAFF. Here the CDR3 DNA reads TGTGCCAGCAGCTTTTTGGCTGGAAGTGAAGCTTTCTTT.

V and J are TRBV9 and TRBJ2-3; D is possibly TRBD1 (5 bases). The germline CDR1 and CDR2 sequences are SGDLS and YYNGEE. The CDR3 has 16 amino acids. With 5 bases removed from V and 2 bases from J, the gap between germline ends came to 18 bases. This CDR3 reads CASSDLSRGFTDTQYF. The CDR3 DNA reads TGTGCCAGCAGTGATCTTAGTAGGGGCTTCACAGATACGCAGTATTTT.

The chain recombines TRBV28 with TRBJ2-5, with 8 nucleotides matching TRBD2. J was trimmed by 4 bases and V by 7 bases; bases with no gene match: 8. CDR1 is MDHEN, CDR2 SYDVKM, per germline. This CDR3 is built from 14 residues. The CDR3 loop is CASTTGGGIETQYF. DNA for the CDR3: TGTGCCAGCACCACGGGAGGGGGGATAGAGACCCAGTACTTC.

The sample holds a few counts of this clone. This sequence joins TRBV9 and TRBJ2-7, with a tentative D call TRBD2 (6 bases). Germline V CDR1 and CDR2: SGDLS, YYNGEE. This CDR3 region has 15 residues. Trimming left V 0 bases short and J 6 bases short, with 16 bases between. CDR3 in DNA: TGTGCCAGCAGCGTAGATCCGGGGGTGGGGACCGAGCAGTACTTC. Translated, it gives CASSVDPGVGTEQYF.

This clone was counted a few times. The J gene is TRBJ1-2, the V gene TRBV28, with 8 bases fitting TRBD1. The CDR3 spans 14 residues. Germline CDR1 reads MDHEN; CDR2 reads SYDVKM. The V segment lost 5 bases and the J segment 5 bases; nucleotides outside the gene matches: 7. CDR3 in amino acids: CASSARRGQYGYTF. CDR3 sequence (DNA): TGTGCCAGCAGTGCGCGCAGGGGGCAATATGGCTACACCTTC.